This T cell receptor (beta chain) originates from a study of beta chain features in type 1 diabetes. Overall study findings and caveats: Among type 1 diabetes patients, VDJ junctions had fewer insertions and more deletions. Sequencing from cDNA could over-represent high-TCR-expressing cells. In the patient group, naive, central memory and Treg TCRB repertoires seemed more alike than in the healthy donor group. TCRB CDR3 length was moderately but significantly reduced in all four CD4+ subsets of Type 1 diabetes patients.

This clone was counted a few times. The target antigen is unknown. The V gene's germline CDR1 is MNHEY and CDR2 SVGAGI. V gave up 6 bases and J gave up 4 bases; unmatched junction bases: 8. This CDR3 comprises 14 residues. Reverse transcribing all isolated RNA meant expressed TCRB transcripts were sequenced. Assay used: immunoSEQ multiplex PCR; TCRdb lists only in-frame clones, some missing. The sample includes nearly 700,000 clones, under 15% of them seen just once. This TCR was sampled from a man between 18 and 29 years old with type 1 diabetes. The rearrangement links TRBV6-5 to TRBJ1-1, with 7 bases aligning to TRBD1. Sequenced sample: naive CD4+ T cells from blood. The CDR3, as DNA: TGTGCCAGCAGACGACAGGGAGGGAGCACTGAAGCTTTCTTT. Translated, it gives CASRRQGGSTEAFF.